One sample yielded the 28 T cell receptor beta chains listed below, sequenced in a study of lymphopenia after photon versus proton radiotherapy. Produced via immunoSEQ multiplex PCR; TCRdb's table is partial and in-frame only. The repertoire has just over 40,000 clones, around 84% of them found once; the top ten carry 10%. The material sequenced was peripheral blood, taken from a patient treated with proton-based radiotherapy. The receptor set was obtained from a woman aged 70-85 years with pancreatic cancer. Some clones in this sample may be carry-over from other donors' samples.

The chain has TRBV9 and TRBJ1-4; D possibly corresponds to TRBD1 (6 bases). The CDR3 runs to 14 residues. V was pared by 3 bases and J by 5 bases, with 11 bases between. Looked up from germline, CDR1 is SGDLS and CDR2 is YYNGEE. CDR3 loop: CASSERGANEKLFF. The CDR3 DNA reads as TGTGCCAGCAGCGAGCGGGGGGCAAATGAAAAACTGTTTTTT.

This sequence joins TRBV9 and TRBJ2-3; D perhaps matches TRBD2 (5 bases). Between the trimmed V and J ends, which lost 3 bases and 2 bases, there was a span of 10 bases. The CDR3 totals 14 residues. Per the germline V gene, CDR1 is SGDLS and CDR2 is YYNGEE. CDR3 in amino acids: CASSATDSTDTQYF. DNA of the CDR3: TGTGCCAGCAGCGCCACGGACTCCACAGATACGCAGTATTTT.

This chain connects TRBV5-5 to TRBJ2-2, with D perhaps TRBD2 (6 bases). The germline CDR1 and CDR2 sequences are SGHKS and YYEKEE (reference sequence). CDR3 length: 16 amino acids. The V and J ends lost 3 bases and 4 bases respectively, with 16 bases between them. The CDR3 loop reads CASSSGLAFSTGELFF. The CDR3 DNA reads TGTGCCAGCAGCTCGGGACTGGCGTTTAGCACCGGGGAGCTGTTTTTT.

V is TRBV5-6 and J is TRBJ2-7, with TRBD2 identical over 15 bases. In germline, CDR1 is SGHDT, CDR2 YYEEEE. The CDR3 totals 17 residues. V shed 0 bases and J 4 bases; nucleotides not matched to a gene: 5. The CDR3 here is CASSLEGLAGGKYEQYF. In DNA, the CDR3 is TGTGCCAGCAGCTTGGAGGGACTAGCGGGAGGAAAGTACGAGCAGTACTTC. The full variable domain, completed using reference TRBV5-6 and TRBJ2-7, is DAGVTQSPTHLIKTRGQQVTLRCSPKSGHDTVSWYQQALGQGPQFIFQYYEEEERQRGNFPDRFSGHQFPNYSSELNVNALLLGDSALYLCASSLEGLAGGKYEQYFGPGTRLTVT.

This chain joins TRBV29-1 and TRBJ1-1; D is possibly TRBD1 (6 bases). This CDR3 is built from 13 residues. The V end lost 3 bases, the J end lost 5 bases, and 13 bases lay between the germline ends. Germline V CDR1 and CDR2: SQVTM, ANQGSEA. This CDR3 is CSVDGRGGTEAFF. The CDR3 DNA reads TGCAGCGTTGATGGCAGGGGTGGGACTGAAGCTTTCTTT.

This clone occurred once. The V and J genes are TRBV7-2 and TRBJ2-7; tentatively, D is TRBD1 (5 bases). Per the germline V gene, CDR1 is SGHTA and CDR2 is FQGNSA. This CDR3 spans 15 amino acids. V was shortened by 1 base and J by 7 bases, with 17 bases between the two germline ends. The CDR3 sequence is CASSLGGRALYEQYF. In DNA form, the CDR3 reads TGTGCCAGCAGCTTAGGCGGCAGGGCTCTATATGAGCAGTACTTC.

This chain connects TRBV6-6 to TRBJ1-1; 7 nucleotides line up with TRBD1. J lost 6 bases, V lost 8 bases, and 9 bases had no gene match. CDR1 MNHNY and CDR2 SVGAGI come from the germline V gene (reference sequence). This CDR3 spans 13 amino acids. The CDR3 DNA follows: TGTGCCAGCCGCCCAGGGGGTAGGTCTGAAGCTTTCTTT. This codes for CASRPGGRSEAFF.

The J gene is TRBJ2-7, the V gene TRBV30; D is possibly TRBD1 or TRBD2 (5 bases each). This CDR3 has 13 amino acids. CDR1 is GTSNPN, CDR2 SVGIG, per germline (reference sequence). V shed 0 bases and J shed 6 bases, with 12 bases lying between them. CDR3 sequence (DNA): TGTGCCTGGAGTGTAGGGGAGTGGGGCGAGCAGTACTTC. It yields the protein CAWSVGEWGEQYF.

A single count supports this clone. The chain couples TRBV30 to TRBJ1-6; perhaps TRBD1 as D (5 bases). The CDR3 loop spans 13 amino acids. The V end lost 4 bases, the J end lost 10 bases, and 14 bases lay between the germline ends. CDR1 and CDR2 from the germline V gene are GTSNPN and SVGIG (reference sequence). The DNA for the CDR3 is TGTGCCTGGAAGCTTCAGGGAGGGTCACCCCTCCACTTT. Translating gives CAWKLQGGSPLHF.

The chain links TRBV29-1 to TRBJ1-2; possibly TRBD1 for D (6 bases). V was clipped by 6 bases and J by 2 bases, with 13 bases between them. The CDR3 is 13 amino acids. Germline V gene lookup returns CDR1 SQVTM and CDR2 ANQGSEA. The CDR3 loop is CSVAKGGNYGYTF. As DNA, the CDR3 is TGCAGCGTCGCTAAGGGGGGAAACTATGGCTACACCTTC.

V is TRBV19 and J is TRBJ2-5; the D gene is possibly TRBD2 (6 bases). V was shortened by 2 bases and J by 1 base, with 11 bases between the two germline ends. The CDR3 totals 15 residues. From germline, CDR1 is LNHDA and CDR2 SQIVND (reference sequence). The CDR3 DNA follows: TGTGCCAGTAGTATACGCCCCGGGAGCCAAGAGACCCAGTACTTC. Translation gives CASSIRPGSQETQYF.

CDR3 in amino acids: CASSVGYNTGELFF. CDR3 coding DNA: TGCGCCAGCAGTGTAGGCTATAACACCGGGGAGCTGTTTTTT. The rearrangement links TRBV10-1 to TRBJ2-2; no reliable D call. From germline, CDR1 is WNHNN and CDR2 SYGVQD (reference sequence). V was pared by 4 bases and J by 2 bases, with 8 bases between. This CDR3 is built from 14 residues.

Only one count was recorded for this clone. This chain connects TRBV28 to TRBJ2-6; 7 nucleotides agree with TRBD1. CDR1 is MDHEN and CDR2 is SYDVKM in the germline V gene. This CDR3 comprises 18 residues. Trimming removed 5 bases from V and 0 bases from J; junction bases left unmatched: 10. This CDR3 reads CASSPPGQFTSGANVLTF. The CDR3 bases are TGTGCCAGCAGTCCTCCGGGACAGTTTACCTCTGGGGCCAACGTCCTGACTTTC.

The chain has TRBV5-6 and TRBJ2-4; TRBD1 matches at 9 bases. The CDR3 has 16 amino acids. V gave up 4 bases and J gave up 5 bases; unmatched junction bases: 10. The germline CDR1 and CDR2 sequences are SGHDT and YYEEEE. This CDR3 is CASSPGTGFSQNIQYF. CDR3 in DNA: TGTGCCAGCAGCCCCGGGACAGGGTTCTCCCAAAACATTCAGTACTTC. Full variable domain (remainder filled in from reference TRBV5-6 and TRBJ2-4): DAGVTQSPTHLIKTRGQQVTLRCSPKSGHDTVSWYQQALGQGPQFIFQYYEEEERQRGNFPDRFSGHQFPNYSSELNVNALLLGDSALYLCASSPGTGFSQNIQYFGAGTRLSVL.

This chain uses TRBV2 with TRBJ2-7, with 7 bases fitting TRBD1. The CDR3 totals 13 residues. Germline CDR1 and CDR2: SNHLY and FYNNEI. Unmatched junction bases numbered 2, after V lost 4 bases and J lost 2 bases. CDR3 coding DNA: TGTGCCAGCAGTGTCCAGGGGGCCTACGAGCAGTACTTC. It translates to CASSVQGAYEQYF. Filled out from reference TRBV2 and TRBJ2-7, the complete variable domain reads EPEVTQTPSHQVTQMGQEVILRCVPISNHLYFYWYRQILGQKVEFLVSFYNNEISEKSEIFDDQFSVERPDGSNFTLKIRSTKLEDSAMYFCASSVQGAYEQYFGPGTRLTVT.

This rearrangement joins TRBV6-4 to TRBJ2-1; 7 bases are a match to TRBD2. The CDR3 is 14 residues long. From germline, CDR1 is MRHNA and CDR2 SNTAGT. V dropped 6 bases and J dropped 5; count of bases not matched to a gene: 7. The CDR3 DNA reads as TGTGCCAGCAGCCTTAGCGGGTTGAACAATGAGCAGTTCTTC. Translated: CASSLSGLNNEQFF.

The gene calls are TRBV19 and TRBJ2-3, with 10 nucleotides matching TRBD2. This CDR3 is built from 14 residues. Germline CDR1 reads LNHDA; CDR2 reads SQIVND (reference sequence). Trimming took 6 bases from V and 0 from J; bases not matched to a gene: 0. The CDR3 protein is CASRTSGSTDTQYF. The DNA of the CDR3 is TGTGCCAGTAGGACTAGCGGGAGCACAGATACGCAGTATTTT. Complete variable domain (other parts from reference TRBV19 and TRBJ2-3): DGGITQSPKYLFRKEGQNVTLSCEQNLNHDAMYWYRQDPGQGLRLIYYSQIVNDFQKGDIAEGYSVSREKKESFPLTVTSAQKNPTAFYLCASRTSGSTDTQYFGPGTRLTVL.

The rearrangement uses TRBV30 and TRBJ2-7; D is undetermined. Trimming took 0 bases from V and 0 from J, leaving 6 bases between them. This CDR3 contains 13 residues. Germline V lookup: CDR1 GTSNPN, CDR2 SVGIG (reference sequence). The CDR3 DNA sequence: TGTGCCTGGAGTGTCACGAGCTCCTACGAGCAGTACTTC. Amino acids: CAWSVTSSYEQYF.

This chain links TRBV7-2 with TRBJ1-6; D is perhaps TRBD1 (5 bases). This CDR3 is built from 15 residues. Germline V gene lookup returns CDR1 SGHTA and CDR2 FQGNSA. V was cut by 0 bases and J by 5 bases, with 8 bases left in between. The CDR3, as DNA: TGTGCCAGCAGCTTAGCAGGGGCACATAATTCACCCCTCCACTTT. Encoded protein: CASSLAGAHNSPLHF.

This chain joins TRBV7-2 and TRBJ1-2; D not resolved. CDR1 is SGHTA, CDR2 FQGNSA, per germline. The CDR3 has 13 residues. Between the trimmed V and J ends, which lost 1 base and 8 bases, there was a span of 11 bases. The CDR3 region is CASSLDPTGGYTF. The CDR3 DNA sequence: TGTGCCAGCAGCTTAGACCCGACGGGAGGCTACACCTTC.

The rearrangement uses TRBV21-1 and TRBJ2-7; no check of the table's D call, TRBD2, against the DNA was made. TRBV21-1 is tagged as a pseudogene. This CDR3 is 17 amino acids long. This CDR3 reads CASSNGPGLLSSYEQYF. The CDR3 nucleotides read TGTGCCAGCAGCAACGGCCCCGGACTCCTGAGCTCCTACGAGCAGTACTTC.

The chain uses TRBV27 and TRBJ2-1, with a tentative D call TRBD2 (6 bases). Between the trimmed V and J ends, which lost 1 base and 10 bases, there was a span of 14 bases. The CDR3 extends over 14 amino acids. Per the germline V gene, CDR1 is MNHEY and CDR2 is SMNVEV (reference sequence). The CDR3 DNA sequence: TGTGCCAGCAGTTTATGGCCGGGGGATGGCGAGCAGTTCTTC. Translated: CASSLWPGDGEQFF.

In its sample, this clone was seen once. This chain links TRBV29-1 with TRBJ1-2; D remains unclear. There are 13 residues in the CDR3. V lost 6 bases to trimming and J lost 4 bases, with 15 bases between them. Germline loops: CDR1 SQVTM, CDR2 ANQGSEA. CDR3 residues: CSVSTFTGYGYTF. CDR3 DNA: TGCAGCGTCTCCACCTTCACTGGCTATGGCTACACCTTC.

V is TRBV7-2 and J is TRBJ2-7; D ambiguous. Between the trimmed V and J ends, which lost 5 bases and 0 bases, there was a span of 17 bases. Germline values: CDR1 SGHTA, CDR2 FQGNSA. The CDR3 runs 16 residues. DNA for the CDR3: TGTGCCAGCAGCCCATCGGGCGGAACGAGCTCCTACGAGCAGTACTTC. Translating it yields CASSPSGGTSSYEQYF.

The CDR3 region has the DNA TGTGCCAGCAGCCCTAGGGGATGGGAGCAGTTCTTC. It codes for CASSPRGWEQFF. The chain has TRBV5-8 and TRBJ2-1, with D maybe TRBD1 (5 bases). The CDR3 totals 12 residues. The V end lost 4 bases, the J end lost 10 bases, and 12 bases lay between the germline ends. Germline values: CDR1 SGHTS, CDR2 YDEGEE.

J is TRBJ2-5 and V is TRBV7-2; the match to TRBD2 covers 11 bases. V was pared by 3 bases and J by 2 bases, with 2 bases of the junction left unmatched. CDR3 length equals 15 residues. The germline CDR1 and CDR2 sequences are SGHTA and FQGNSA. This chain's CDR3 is CASSLTSGEQETQYF. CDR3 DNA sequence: TGTGCCAGCAGCTTGACTAGCGGGGAACAAGAGACCCAGTACTTC.

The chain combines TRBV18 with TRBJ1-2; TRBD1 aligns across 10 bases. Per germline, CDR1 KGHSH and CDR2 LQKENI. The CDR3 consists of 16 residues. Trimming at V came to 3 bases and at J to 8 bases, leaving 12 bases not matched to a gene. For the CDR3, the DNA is TGTGCCAGCTCACCCGACGTGGGGACAGGGGCATTGGGCTACACCTTC. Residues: CASSPDVGTGALGYTF. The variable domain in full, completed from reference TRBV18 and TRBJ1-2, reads NAGVMQNPRHLVRRRGQEARLRCSPMKGHSHVYWYRQLPEEGLKFMVYLQKENIIDESGMPKERFSAEFPKEGPSILRIQQVVRGDSAAYFCASSPDVGTGALGYTFGSGTRLTVV.

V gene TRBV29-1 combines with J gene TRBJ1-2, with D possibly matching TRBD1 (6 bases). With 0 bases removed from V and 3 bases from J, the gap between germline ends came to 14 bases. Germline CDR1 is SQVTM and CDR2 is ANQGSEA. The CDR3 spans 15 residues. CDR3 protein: CSVEDPRDNYYGYTF. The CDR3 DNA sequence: TGCAGCGTTGAAGATCCTAGGGACAACTACTATGGCTACACCTTC.